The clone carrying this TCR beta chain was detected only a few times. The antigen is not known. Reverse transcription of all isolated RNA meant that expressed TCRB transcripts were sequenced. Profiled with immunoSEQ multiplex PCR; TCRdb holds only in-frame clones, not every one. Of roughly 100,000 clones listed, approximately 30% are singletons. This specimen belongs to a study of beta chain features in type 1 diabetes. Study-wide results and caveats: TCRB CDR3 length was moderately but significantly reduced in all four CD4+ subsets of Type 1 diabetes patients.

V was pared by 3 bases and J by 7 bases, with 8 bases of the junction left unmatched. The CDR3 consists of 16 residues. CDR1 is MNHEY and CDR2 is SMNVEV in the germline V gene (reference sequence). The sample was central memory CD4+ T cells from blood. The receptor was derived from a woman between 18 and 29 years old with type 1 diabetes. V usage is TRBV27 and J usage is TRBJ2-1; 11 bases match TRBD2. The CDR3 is CASSFLGTSGSNEQFF. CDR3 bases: TGTGCCAGCAGTTTTTTGGGGACTAGCGGTTCGAATGAGCAGTTCTTC.